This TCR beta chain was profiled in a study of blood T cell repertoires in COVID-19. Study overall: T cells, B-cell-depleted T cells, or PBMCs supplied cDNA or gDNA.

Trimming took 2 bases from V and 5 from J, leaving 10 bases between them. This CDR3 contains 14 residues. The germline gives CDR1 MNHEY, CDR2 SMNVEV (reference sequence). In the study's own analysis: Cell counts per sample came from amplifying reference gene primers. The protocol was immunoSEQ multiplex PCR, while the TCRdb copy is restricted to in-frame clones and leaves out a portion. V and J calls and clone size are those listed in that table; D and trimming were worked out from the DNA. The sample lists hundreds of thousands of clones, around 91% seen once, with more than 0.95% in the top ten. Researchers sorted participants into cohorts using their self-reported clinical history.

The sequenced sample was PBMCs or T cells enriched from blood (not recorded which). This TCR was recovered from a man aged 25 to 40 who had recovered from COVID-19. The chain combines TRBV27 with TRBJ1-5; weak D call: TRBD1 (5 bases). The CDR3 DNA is TGTGCCAGCAGTTTAAGGGGCCTTTATCAGCCCCAGCATTTT. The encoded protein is CASSLRGLYQPQHF.